This entry describes one TCR beta chain. As yet, its antigen is unknown. The TCR library protocol attached unique molecular identifiers to the individual cDNA molecules. TCRdb processed the 5' RACE reads anew with MiXCR; each CDR3 protein has one entry. The sample shows some 76,000 distinct CDR3 sequences, roughly an eighth of them seen only once. The CDR3 has 13 residues. V was shortened by 8 bases and J by 8 bases, with 16 bases between the two germline ends. The germline V gene has CDR1 SNHLY and CDR2 FYNNEI. The source of the sample is a study of early T cells in non-severe SARS-CoV-2 infection. Study-wide context: Bulk RNA from unsorted whole blood was sequenced; chains were unpaired. Study findings and constraints: Matches to VDJdb favored anti-spike CD8 responses and missed private and CD4 specificities.

The sample taken for sequencing was whole blood. The receptor was derived from an adult who was a healthcare worker with PCR-confirmed SARS-CoV-2 infection or an uninfected control (not recorded which). The chain joins TRBV2 to TRBJ2-1, with D possibly TRBD2 on 6 matching bases. The chain's CDR3 is CASYWGVTDEQFF. The CDR3 nucleotides are TGTGCCAGCTATTGGGGGGTCACAGATGAGCAGTTCTTC.